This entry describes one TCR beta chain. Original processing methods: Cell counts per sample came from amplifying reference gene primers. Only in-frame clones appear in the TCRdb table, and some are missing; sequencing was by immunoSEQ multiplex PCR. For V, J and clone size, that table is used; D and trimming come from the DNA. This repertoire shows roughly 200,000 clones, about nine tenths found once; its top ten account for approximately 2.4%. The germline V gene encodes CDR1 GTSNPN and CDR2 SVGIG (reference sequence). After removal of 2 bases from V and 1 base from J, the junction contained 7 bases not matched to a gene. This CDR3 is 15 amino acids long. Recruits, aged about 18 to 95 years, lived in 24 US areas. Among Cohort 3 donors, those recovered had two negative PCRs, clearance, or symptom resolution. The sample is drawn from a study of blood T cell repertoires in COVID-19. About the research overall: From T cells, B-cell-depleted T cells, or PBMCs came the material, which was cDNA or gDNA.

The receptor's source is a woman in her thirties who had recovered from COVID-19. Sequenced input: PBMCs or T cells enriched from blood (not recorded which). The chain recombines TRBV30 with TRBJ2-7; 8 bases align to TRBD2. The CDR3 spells CAWSSPSGLSYEQYF. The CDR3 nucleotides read TGTGCCTGGAGTTCCCCTAGCGGGCTATCCTACGAGCAGTACTTC.